This T cell receptor (beta chain) was obtained from a study of blood T cell repertoires in COVID-19. Whole-study context: The samples span acute and convalescent COVID-19 from the United States, Italy and Spain. Sample material is recorded as cDNA or gDNA derived from T cells, B-cell-depleted T cells, or PBMCs.

As handled by the study authors: Reference gene primers were amplified, and this amplification served to estimate nucleated cell counts. Clones were read by immunoSEQ multiplex PCR, and TCRdb kept only the in-frame ones, dropping some. V, J and clone size derive from that table, while D and trimming were established from the DNA sequence. The sample holds fewer than 100,000 clones, nearly 90% seen once. The CDR3 is 15 amino acids. The V end lost 4 bases, the J end lost 4 bases, and 11 bases lay between the germline ends. Germline V gives CDR1 LNHDA, CDR2 SQIVND (reference sequence). The V call is TRBV19, the J call TRBJ2-6; a weak D match, TRBD2 (6 bases). Sequencing input: peripheral blood. This receptor was taken from a man between 65 and 85 years old with acute or convalescent COVID-19. The CDR3 coding sequence is TGTGCCAGTAGTAGCGGGGCGGGAGGGGCCAACGTCCTGACTTTC. As protein: CASSSGAGGANVLTF.